These 10 T cell receptor beta chains came from one sample sequenced in a study of T cell changes during pregnancy in multiple sclerosis (dated by TCRdb to about 2019). The library was prepared using the immunoSEQ multiplex PCR assay. What TCRdb holds here is the immuneACCESS table cut down to in-frame rearrangements. Part of the clones is not present; checked against another copy, under half of the missing clones reflect an unresolved V gene, and the others are unexplained. The sample table lists about 87,000 clones, over 85% of them with a count of one. The ten largest clones take up more than 1.1% of the sample. Sequences were derived from peripheral blood, sampled in the third trimester of pregnancy. The receptors shown here come from a female donor in good health, enrolled as a control in a pregnancy study.

The chain links TRBV15 to TRBJ2-2; 8 bases are a match to TRBD1. Per the germline V gene, CDR1 is LNHNV and CDR2 is YYDKDF (reference sequence). The CDR3 has 14 amino acids. Germline trimming cut 6 bases from V and 5 bases from J; bases unmatched to any gene: 5. The CDR3 sequence: CATRRTGLTGELFF. For the CDR3, the DNA is TGTGCCACCAGGAGGACAGGGTTGACCGGGGAGCTGTTTTTT.

The J gene is TRBJ1-1, the V gene TRBV6-5; D unclear. V was cut by 7 bases and J by 1 base, with 10 bases left in between. The CDR3 extends over 13 amino acids. Germline loops: CDR1 MNHEY, CDR2 SVGAGI. This CDR3 reads CASIRGGNTEAFF. For the CDR3, the DNA is TGTGCCAGCATACGGGGTGGGAACACTGAAGCTTTCTTT.

CDR3 in DNA: TGTGCCAGCTCACCCCAGGGCACCACCGGGGAGCTGTTTTTT. Translating gives CASSPQGTTGELFF. The rearrangement uses TRBV18 and TRBJ2-2; weak D call: TRBD1 (5 bases). V lost 3 bases, J lost 4 bases, and 9 bases lay in between. CDR1 KGHSH and CDR2 LQKENI come from the germline V gene. This CDR3 is built from 14 residues.

This chain joins TRBV5-8 and TRBJ2-7, with 8 bases matching TRBD1. The trim removed 4 bases at V and 2 bases at J, leaving 8 bases unmatched. The CDR3 sequence is 15 residues long. The germline V gene encodes CDR1 SGHTS and CDR2 YDEGEE. Here the CDR3 reads CASSTGTGKAYEQYF. For the CDR3, the DNA is TGTGCCAGCAGCACCGGGACAGGAAAAGCCTACGAGCAGTACTTC.

This chain uses TRBV28 with TRBJ2-1; TRBD1 agrees at 12 bases. The germline V gene encodes CDR1 MDHEN and CDR2 SYDVKM. V shed 6 bases and J 6 bases; nucleotides not matched to a gene: 6. This CDR3 has 15 residues. The CDR3 reads CASSQRDRGRNEQFF. CDR3 sequence (DNA): TGTGCCAGCAGCCAGCGGGACAGGGGGCGCAATGAGCAGTTCTTC.

The CDR3 DNA sequence: TGTGCCAGCAGTTACGGGGGGGAGGGTTGGAACGAGCAGTACTTC. Translation gives CASSYGGEGWNEQYF. The chain joins TRBV6-5 to TRBJ2-7; 7 bases are shared with TRBD2. The ends lost 2 bases at V and 5 bases at J; junction bases unmatched: 9. The germline CDR1 and CDR2 sequences are MNHEY and SVGAGI. This CDR3 spans 15 amino acids.

This clone showed up just a few times. This chain joins TRBV7-9 and TRBJ1-2, with 8 bases lining up with TRBD1. Germline values: CDR1 SEHNR, CDR2 FQNEAQ (reference sequence). The CDR3 has 13 amino acids. Germline trimming cut 4 bases from V and 6 bases from J; bases unmatched to any gene: 4. The CDR3 reads CASSYSTGDGYTF. DNA of the CDR3: TGTGCCAGCAGCTACTCGACAGGGGATGGCTACACCTTC.

The rearrangement uses TRBV5-1 and TRBJ2-7, with 8 bases aligning to TRBD1. CDR1 is SGHRS and CDR2 is YFSETQ in the germline V gene. The CDR3 sequence is 14 residues long. The V gene end was trimmed by 3 bases and the J gene end by 4 bases; junction bases not matched to a gene: 6. The CDR3 spells CASSSTGTGYEQYF. In DNA form, the CDR3 reads TGCGCCAGCAGCTCGACAGGGACAGGATACGAGCAGTACTTC.

The table lists this clone with a count of one. V is TRBV5-1 and J is TRBJ1-4; 7 bases are shared with TRBD1. J lost 4 bases, V lost 4 bases, and 4 bases had no gene match. Germline V gene lookup returns CDR1 SGHRS and CDR2 YFSETQ. The CDR3 contains 14 residues. The CDR3, as DNA: TGCGCCAGCAGCCCGGACAGGTTTAATGAAAAACTGTTTTTT. This codes for CASSPDRFNEKLFF.

The J gene is TRBJ2-4, the V gene TRBV28; 7 positions match TRBD1. The CDR3 consists of 13 residues. V gave up 6 bases and J gave up 5 bases; unmatched junction bases: 4. The germline gives CDR1 MDHEN, CDR2 SYDVKM. Written as DNA, the CDR3 is TGTGCCAGCAGACAGGGGTTTCAAAACATTCAGTACTTC. Residues: CASRQGFQNIQYF.